The text below deals with one T cell receptor (beta chain). No antigen is known for it. One end of the junction does not line up with germline, which may come from a read error. The CDR3 is 14 amino acids. Germline CDR1 and CDR2: SNHLY and FYNNEI. This specimen belongs to a study of T cells in localized non-small cell lung cancer. Whole-study findings and limits: There were a median roughly 61 of the top 100 tumor clones appearing in adjacent lung. Sequencing involved a lone tumor region, leaving heterogeneity possible. Clonality peaked in uninvolved adjacent lung rather than tumor.

Assay: immunoSEQ multiplex PCR; the TCRdb copy retains only in-frame clones and omits some. The profile shows 30,000 to 40,000 clones, roughly nine tenths of them singletons. The clonotype originates from a man between 40 and 70 years old with stage I lung adenocarcinoma. The sequenced sample was peripheral blood, obtained before any cancer treatment. The chain links TRBV2 to TRBJ1-2, with D perhaps TRBD1 (5 bases). The CDR3 DNA sequence: TGTGCCAGCAGCGAAGAGCAGGGACGTTCGGGGTACACCTTC. Translated: CASSEEQGRSGYTF.